A single sample is the source of the 21 T cell receptor beta chains below, sequenced in a study of PD-L1 blockade in urothelial cancer (dated by TCRdb to the late 2010s). What the time point label conveys for this sample: pretreatment peripheral blood. To prepare the library, the immunoSEQ multiplex PCR assay was applied. Imported from immuneACCESS, the table was reduced by TCRdb to in-frame sequences with V and J called. These copies leave out some clones; in studies compared against another copy, an unresolved V gene accounts for under half, and the cause of the remainder is not known. The sample data list 70,000 to 100,000 clones, and 84% of these were observed just once. Jointly, the top ten make up about 2.1% of the sample. The sequences come from PBMCs, collected around atezolizumab (anti-PD-L1) treatment. These receptors came from a man between 60 and 70 years old with urothelial cancer.

The chain carries TRBV10-2 and TRBJ2-3, with D perhaps matching TRBD1 (6 bases). V lost 4 bases and J lost 2, with 7 bases in between. Germline-derived CDR1 and CDR2 are WSHSY and SAAADI. The CDR3 runs to 13 residues. CDR3 coding DNA: TGCGCCAGCAGTGGACAGGCCACAGATACGCAGTATTTT. It specifies CASSGQATDTQYF.

The chain has TRBV27 and TRBJ2-5, with 14 bases fitting TRBD2. This CDR3 spans 20 amino acids. V lost 5 bases and J lost 4; bases outside the gene matches: 18. The germline CDR1 and CDR2 sequences are MNHEY and SMNVEV (reference sequence). CDR3 in DNA: TGTGCCAGCAGTCCACAACCACCCTCCGGGACTAGCGGGAGTGGAGAGACCCAGTACTTC. Amino acids: CASSPQPPSGTSGSGETQYF.

V is TRBV13 and J is TRBJ2-5, with 7 bases matching TRBD1. CDR3 length: 15 amino acids. The V gene end was trimmed by 2 bases and the J gene end by 5 bases; junction bases not matched to a gene: 8. Germline loops: CDR1 PRHDT, CDR2 FYEKMQ (reference sequence). The CDR3 spells CASSLLGQPGETQYF. The CDR3 DNA follows: TGTGCCAGCAGCTTATTGGGACAGCCGGGGGAGACCCAGTACTTC.

This clone was counted only a few times. The rearrangement joins TRBV6-1 to TRBJ1-1; possibly TRBD1 for D (5 bases). The V and J ends lost 8 bases and 4 bases respectively, with 14 bases between them. This CDR3 is built from 13 residues. Germline V gene sequence: CDR1 MNHNS, CDR2 SASEGT. CDR3 DNA: TGTGCCAGCGGGAGTTCGGGGGGCACTGAAGCTTTCTTT. Amino acid sequence: CASGSSGGTEAFF.

The gene calls are TRBV7-8 and TRBJ2-7, with D possibly being TRBD2 (6 bases). Germline V gene lookup returns CDR1 SGHVS and CDR2 FQNEAQ. The V end was cut by 6 bases, the J end by 4 bases, with 19 bases between. The CDR3 totals 15 residues. Written as DNA, the CDR3 is TGTGCCAGCAGGCGACTGCCCGAAGGACTATACGAGCAGTACTTC. Protein sequence: CASRRLPEGLYEQYF.

This chain links TRBV28 with TRBJ2-5; 7 bases map to TRBD2. Germline assignment: CDR1 MDHEN and CDR2 SYDVKM. V lost 1 base, J lost 5 bases, and 4 bases stayed unmatched. There are 14 residues in the CDR3. CDR3 region: CASSLFGGGETQYF. DNA of the CDR3: TGTGCCAGCAGTTTATTCGGGGGAGGGGAGACCCAGTACTTC.

This chain connects TRBV21-1 to TRBJ2-7; the table's D call TRBD2 went unverified against the DNA. TRBV21-1 is a pseudogene segment. The CDR3 extends over 21 amino acids. Here the CDR3 reads CASSPGAGPRFQAGDTYEQYF. The CDR3 DNA reads as TGTGCCAGCAGCCCCGGGGCAGGCCCCAGGTTCCAAGCGGGGGATACCTACGAGCAGTACTTC.

The genes are TRBV5-6 and TRBJ2-5; possible D gene TRBD1, 6 bases. Per germline, CDR1 SGHDT and CDR2 YYEEEE. V was shortened by 4 bases and J by 3 bases, with 13 bases between the two germline ends. This CDR3 spans 14 amino acids. The CDR3 coding sequence is TGTGCCAGCAGCACAGGGCTCCTAGAAGAGACCCAGTACTTC. It encodes CASSTGLLEETQYF.

CDR3 sequence reads: CASRGDRVYGYTF. The CDR3, as DNA: TGTGCCAGTAGGGGGGACAGGGTATATGGCTACACCTTC. The genes are TRBV19 and TRBJ1-2, with 9 positions matching TRBD1. After removal of 6 bases from V and 5 bases from J, the junction contained 4 bases not matched to a gene. The germline V gene has CDR1 LNHDA and CDR2 SQIVND (reference sequence). This CDR3 spans 13 amino acids.

V gene TRBV27 combines with J gene TRBJ2-3; tentative D call: TRBD2 (6 bases). Germline-derived CDR1 and CDR2 are MNHEY and SMNVEV (reference sequence). The CDR3 sequence is 18 residues long. Deletions cut 1 base from V and 2 bases from J, with 19 bases between. CDR3 nucleotide sequence: TGTGCCAGCAGTTTATGGCGGCCGACTAGTAGAATCACAGATACGCAGTATTTT. Translating gives CASSLWRPTSRITDTQYF.

The genes are TRBV10-3 and TRBJ2-7, with D maybe TRBD2 (6 bases). CDR3 size: 13 residues. V was trimmed by 2 bases and J by 2 bases, leaving 7 bases between them. Germline V lookup: CDR1 ENHRY, CDR2 SYGVKD. The CDR3 loop is CAISEREPYEQYF. CDR3 in DNA: TGTGCCATCAGTGAGCGGGAGCCCTACGAGCAGTACTTC.

This clone appeared a single time. The chain has TRBV10-1 and TRBJ2-3; 11 bases match TRBD2. Germline CDR1 and CDR2: WNHNN and SYGVQD (reference sequence). V shed 3 bases and J 4 bases; nucleotides not matched to a gene: 3. CDR3 length: 15 amino acids. For the CDR3, the DNA is TGCGCCAGCAGTGAACAACTAGCGGGGGCAGATACGCAGTATTTT. As protein: CASSEQLAGADTQYF.

V gene TRBV2 combines with J gene TRBJ1-2; 9 bases line up with TRBD1. J gave up 5 bases and V 2 bases, and 6 bases lay outside the gene matches. Germline-derived CDR1 and CDR2 are SNHLY and FYNNEI. The CDR3 runs 15 residues. Written as DNA, the CDR3 is TGTGCCAGCAGTGAATCACAGGGGGCTCCGTATGGCTACACCTTC. Amino acids: CASSESQGAPYGYTF.

This CDR3 is CASGRQSNTEAFF. The CDR3 DNA reads as TGTGCCAGCGGAAGACAGAGCAACACTGAAGCTTTCTTT. This chain joins TRBV11-2 and TRBJ1-1, with a possible D match to TRBD1 (5 bases). This CDR3 contains 13 residues. Germline CDR1 is SGHAT and CDR2 is FQNNGV. Trimming removed 8 bases from V and 2 bases from J, with 12 bases in between.

The CDR3 loop is CACRTGTGIDSPISGNTIYF. The CDR3 coding sequence is TGTGCCTGCAGAACCGGGACAGGGATCGACTCCCCAATCTCTGGAAACACCATATATTTT. This chain joins TRBV30 and TRBJ1-3; TRBD1 agrees at 9 bases. V was pared by 6 bases and J by 0 bases, with 21 bases of the junction left unmatched. CDR3 length: 20 residues. CDR1 and CDR2 from the germline V gene are GTSNPN and SVGIG (reference sequence).

The rearrangement uses TRBV6-5 and TRBJ2-7; TRBD2 matches 8 bases. The CDR3 contains 14 residues. Unmatched junction bases numbered 6, after V lost 5 bases and J lost 3 bases. Germline V gives CDR1 MNHEY, CDR2 SVGAGI. This chain's CDR3 is CASSVLAGRYEQYF. In DNA, the CDR3 is TGTGCCAGCAGTGTTCTAGCGGGCCGCTACGAGCAGTACTTC.

This chain uses TRBV6-1 with TRBJ1-2; the D is unclear. The germline CDR1 and CDR2 sequences are MNHNS and SASEGT. The CDR3 totals 14 residues. V lost 4 bases and J 2 bases, leaving 11 bases between the germline ends. Here the CDR3 DNA reads TGTGCCAGCAGTGGCGGCAGAAACAACTATGGCTACACCTTC. Residues: CASSGGRNNYGYTF.

The count of this clone is one. V gene TRBV28 combines with J gene TRBJ2-1; no firm D call. The germline CDR1 and CDR2 sequences are MDHEN and SYDVKM. V was trimmed by 6 bases and J by 1 base, leaving 16 bases between them. CDR3 size: 16 residues. The CDR3 sequence is CASSLLGTESYNEQFF. CDR3 DNA: TGTGCCAGCAGCCTGCTTGGTACCGAGTCCTACAATGAGCAGTTCTTC.

The rearrangement joins TRBV30 to TRBJ1-3, with D perhaps matching TRBD1 (5 bases). Trimming removed 0 bases from V and 7 bases from J, with 7 bases in between. This CDR3 is built from 12 residues. CDR1 is GTSNPN and CDR2 is SVGIG in the germline V gene (reference sequence). CDR3 in DNA: TGTGCCTGGAGTGTGGGGGGGAACACCATATATTTT. As protein: CAWSVGGNTIYF.

The chain links TRBV5-6 to TRBJ2-5; the match to TRBD1 covers 9 bases. This CDR3 comprises 15 residues. The germline V gene encodes CDR1 SGHDT and CDR2 YYEEEE. V gave up 1 base and J gave up 2 bases; unmatched junction bases: 3. The CDR3 sequence: CASSLPDRGQETQYF. CDR3 sequence (DNA): TGTGCCAGCAGCTTGCCGGACAGGGGACAAGAGACCCAGTACTTC.

The chain's CDR3 is CASSDPGTSGGHEQFF. The CDR3 coding sequence is TGCGCCAGCAGTGATCCCGGGACTAGCGGGGGGCACGAGCAGTTCTTC. V gene TRBV10-1 combines with J gene TRBJ2-1; 15 bases line up with TRBD2. The length of the CDR3 is 16 residues. The trim removed 3 bases at V and 10 bases at J, leaving 7 bases unmatched. Germline-derived CDR1 and CDR2 are WNHNN and SYGVQD (reference sequence).